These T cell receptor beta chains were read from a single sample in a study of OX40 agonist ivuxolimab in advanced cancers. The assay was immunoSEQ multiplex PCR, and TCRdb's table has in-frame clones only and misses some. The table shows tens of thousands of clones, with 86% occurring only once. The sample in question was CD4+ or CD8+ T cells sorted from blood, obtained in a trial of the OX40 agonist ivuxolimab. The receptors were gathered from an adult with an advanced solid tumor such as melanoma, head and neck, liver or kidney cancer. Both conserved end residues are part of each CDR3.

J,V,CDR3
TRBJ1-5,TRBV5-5,CASSLVSGQGGQPQHF
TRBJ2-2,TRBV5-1,CASSSNRDSSNTGELFF
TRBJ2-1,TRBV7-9,CASSLTRDNEQFF
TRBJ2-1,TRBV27,CASSLTQGRNNEQFF
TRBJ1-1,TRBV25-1,CASRGTGGYTEAFF
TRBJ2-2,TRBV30,CAHGRGAGELFF
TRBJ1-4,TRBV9,CASSKTGDNEKLFF
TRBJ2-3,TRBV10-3,CAISEGTDTQYF
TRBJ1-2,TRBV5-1,CASRLTTGIYGYTF
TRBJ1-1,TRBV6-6,CASSSRQEAEAFF
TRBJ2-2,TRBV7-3,CASSLESAYTGELFF
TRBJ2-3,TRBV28,CASSLRTSGRTDTQYF
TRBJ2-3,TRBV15,CATSGERGSTDTQYF
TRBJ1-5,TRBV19,CASKPGQGFRPQHF
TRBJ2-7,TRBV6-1,CASSDPLAGGPYEQYF
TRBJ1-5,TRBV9,CASSVAGDGQPQHF
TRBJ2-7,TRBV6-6,CASSRTGDEQYF
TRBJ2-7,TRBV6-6,CASQPSGRDEQYF
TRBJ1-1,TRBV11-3,CASRSGPEAEAFF
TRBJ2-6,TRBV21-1,CASSKARRGRHSGANVLTF
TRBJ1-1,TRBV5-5,CASSMQGDTEAFF
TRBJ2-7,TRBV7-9,CASSSGQGYSYGEQYF
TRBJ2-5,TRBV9,CASSVGVSGGAQETQYF
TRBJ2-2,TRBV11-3,CASSPVYNTGELFF
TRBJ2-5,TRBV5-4,CASSWEVAGGETQYF
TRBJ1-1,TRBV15,CATSRDRRRVAFF
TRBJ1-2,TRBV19,CASSSQPGQMGGYTF
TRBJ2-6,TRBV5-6,CASSPGQGAPPGANVLTF
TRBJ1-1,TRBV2,CASSGEVNTEAFF
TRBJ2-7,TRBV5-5,CASSFSGNAYEQYF
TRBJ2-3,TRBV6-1,CASSRESPTDTQYF
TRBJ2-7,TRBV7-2,CASSLSLDSSYEQYF